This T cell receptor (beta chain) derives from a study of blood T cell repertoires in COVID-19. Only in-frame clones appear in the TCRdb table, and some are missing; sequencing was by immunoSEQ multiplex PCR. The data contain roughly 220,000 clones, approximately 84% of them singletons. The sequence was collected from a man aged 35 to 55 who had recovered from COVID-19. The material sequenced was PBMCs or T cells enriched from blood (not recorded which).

CDR3 loop: CASSTRWSYNEQFF. The CDR3 region has the DNA TGTGCCAGCAGCACGAGATGGTCCTACAATGAGCAGTTCTTC. This rearrangement joins TRBV7-2 to TRBJ2-1; D unclear. The CDR3 runs 14 residues. V was pared by 5 bases and J by 1 base, with 9 bases between. The germline gives CDR1 SGHTA, CDR2 FQGNSA.